These 14 T cell receptor beta chains share one sample of origin, sequenced in a study of a mutant IDH1 vaccine in newly diagnosed glioma. Indicated time point: baseline, week 1 (first vaccination visit). Specified treatment: pre-vaccination baseline after standard-of-care therapy. This table comes from immunoSEQ multiplex PCR, and its TCRdb copy is limited to in-frame clones, with some not included. This table holds about 92,000 clones, about four fifths found once. Here the sequenced sample was PBMCs, taken from a glioma patient treated with radiotherapy, temozolomide or both. The source is a woman aged 50 to 60 with glioma.

This clone has only one observation. V and J are TRBV6-1 and TRBJ1-3; 9 positions match TRBD1. J was trimmed by 3 bases and V by 10 bases; bases with no gene match: 10. CDR1 is MNHNS, CDR2 SASEGT, per germline. The CDR3 spans 15 residues. The DNA of the CDR3 is TGTGCCACCACCGGGACAGGGAAAGGTGGAAACACCATATATTTT. This translates into CATTGTGKGGNTIYF.

This clone has just one count. The chain recombines TRBV5-4 with TRBJ1-2; TRBD1 matches at 7 bases. This CDR3 is 13 amino acids long. V shed 5 bases and J 7 bases; nucleotides not matched to a gene: 8. Germline V gives CDR1 SGHNT, CDR2 YYREEE (reference sequence). CDR3 sequence: CASSPQGEVGYTF. The CDR3 region has the DNA TGTGCCAGCAGTCCTCAGGGGGAAGTTGGCTACACCTTC.

V and J are TRBV30 and TRBJ1-2, with D uncertain. The CDR3 covers 12 residues. Trimming left V 3 bases short and J 1 base short, with 6 bases between. Germline V gene data show CDR1 as GTSNPN and CDR2 as SVGIG (reference sequence). CDR3 in amino acids: CAWREINYGYTF. The DNA of the CDR3 is TGTGCCTGGAGGGAAATTAACTATGGCTACACCTTC.

The rearrangement links TRBV14 to TRBJ2-1, with TRBD1 identical over 8 bases. Germline CDR1 is SGHDN and CDR2 is FVKESK. V dropped 1 base and J dropped 5; count of bases not matched to a gene: 4. The length of the CDR3 is 15 residues. The CDR3 bases are TGTGCCAGCAGCCAAGGGACAGGGATGGACAATGAGCAGTTCTTC. Translated: CASSQGTGMDNEQFF.

The J gene is TRBJ1-6, the V gene TRBV19; a possible D gene is TRBD1 (5 bases). The V gene's germline CDR1 is LNHDA and CDR2 SQIVND (reference sequence). The CDR3 totals 15 residues. V was cut by 3 bases and J by 3 bases, with 9 bases left in between. The CDR3 sequence: CASSMGTVYNSPLHF. The CDR3, as DNA: TGTGCCAGTAGTATGGGGACTGTCTATAATTCACCCCTCCACTTT.

The V call is TRBV4-3, the J call TRBJ1-1; D is unresolved. Germline V gene data show CDR1 as LGHNA and CDR2 as YSLEER. Trimming left V 0 bases short and J 7 bases short, with 9 bases between. The CDR3 extends over 13 amino acids. The CDR3 region is CASSQDRGSEAFF. In DNA, the CDR3 is TGCGCCAGCAGCCAAGATCGCGGAAGTGAAGCTTTCTTT.

V usage is TRBV7-9 and J usage is TRBJ1-6; 7 nucleotides agree with TRBD1. CDR1 and CDR2 (germline): SEHNR, FQNEAQ (reference sequence). There are 15 residues in the CDR3. J gave up 5 bases and V 3 bases, and 4 bases lay outside the gene matches. The CDR3 DNA sequence: TGTGCCAGCAGCTTGAGACAGGGAAATAATTCACCCCTCCACTTT. Its translation: CASSLRQGNNSPLHF.

By sample share, this clone is medium-sized (0.01 to 0.1%). This rearrangement joins TRBV9 to TRBJ1-1, with D unclear. The CDR3 totals 11 residues. Trimming removed 3 bases from V and 7 bases from J, with 7 bases in between. The V gene's germline CDR1 is SGDLS and CDR2 YYNGEE. As DNA, the CDR3 is TGTGCCAGCAGCGGCCCTGGTGAAGCTTTCTTT. It encodes CASSGPGEAFF. The full variable domain, in which reference TRBV9 and TRBJ1-1 provide the parts outside the CDR3, is DSGVTQTPKHLITATGQRVTLRCSPRSGDLSVYWYQQSLDQGLQFLIQYYNGEERAKGNILERFSAQQFPDLHSELNLSSLELGDSALYFCASSGPGEAFFGQGTRLTVV.

In its sample, this clone was seen a few times. The chain couples TRBV14 to TRBJ2-2; TRBD1 matches at 8 bases. The ends lost 4 bases at V and 4 bases at J; junction bases unmatched: 8. Germline lookup yields CDR1 SGHDN and CDR2 FVKESK. CDR3 size: 16 residues. The CDR3 nucleotides read TGTGCCAGCAGCCCGTATACAGGGGGACGCACCGGGGAGCTGTTTTTT. It yields the protein CASSPYTGGRTGELFF.

This clone came up a few times. The chain employs TRBV4-2 and TRBJ1-1; no clear D. The germline V and J ends were trimmed by 0 bases and 4 bases, with 9 bases remaining between them. Per germline, CDR1 LGHNA and CDR2 YNFKEQ. The CDR3 totals 14 residues. CDR3 bases: TGTGCCAGCAGCCAAGAACCTTCGACCACTGAAGCTTTCTTT. Protein product: CASSQEPSTTEAFF.

This clone appeared a single time. The chain has TRBV10-3 and TRBJ1-5; D unresolved. The CDR3 totals 13 residues. V gave up 5 bases and J gave up 0 bases, with 5 bases separating them. CDR1 ENHRY and CDR2 SYGVKD come from the germline V gene. CDR3 DNA: TGTGCCATCAGTTACGATAGCAATCAGCCCCAGCATTTT. It yields the protein CAISYDSNQPQHF.

This clone turned up a few times. Here the CDR3 reads CASSIGTGGEAFF. The CDR3 DNA reads TGTGCCAGCAGCATTGGGACAGGGGGGGAAGCTTTCTTT. The genes are TRBV7-9 and TRBJ1-1; 11 bases align to TRBD1. The CDR3 consists of 13 residues. V was pared by 5 bases and J by 8 bases, with 4 bases of the junction left unmatched. Germline V CDR1 and CDR2: SEHNR, FQNEAQ (reference sequence).

The chain recombines TRBV9 with TRBJ1-4, with a tentative D call TRBD1 (6 bases). V lost 0 bases, J lost 7 bases, and 16 bases lay in between. This CDR3 spans 16 amino acids. The V gene's germline CDR1 is SGDLS and CDR2 YYNGEE. The CDR3 region is CASSVEGGLVGEKLFF. The CDR3 DNA reads TGTGCCAGCAGCGTAGAAGGGGGGCTCGTGGGTGAAAAACTGTTTTTT.

This rearrangement joins TRBV27 to TRBJ1-2; D unclear. This CDR3 region has 15 residues. Germline assignment: CDR1 MNHEY and CDR2 SMNVEV (reference sequence). The germline V and J ends were trimmed by 2 bases and 1 base, with 11 bases remaining between them. The CDR3: CASSLEGRDNYGYTF. The CDR3 nucleotides read TGTGCCAGCAGTTTAGAAGGGCGGGATAACTATGGCTACACCTTC.